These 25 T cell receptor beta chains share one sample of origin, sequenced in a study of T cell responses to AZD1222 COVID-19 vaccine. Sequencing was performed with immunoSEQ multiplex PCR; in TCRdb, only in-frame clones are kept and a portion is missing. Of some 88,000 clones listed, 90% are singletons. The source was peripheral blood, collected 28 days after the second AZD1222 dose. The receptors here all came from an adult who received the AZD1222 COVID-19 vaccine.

DNA for the CDR3: TGTGCCAGCAGCCAAGGGACAGGGAAAGAGACCCAGTACTTC. It codes for CASSQGTGKETQYF. This chain connects TRBV3-1 (or the pseudogene TRBV3-2) to TRBJ2-5; TRBD1 agrees at 8 bases. The germline gives CDR1 LGHDT, CDR2 YNNKEL (reference sequence). V trimming: 1 base; J trimming: 3 bases; junction bases outside the gene matches: 1. The length of the CDR3 is 14 residues.

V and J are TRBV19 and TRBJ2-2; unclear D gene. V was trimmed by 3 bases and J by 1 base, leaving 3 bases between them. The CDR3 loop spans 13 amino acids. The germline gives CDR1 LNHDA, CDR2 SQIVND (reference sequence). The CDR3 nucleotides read TGTGCCAGTAGTATCATGAACACCGGGGAGCTGTTTTTT. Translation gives CASSIMNTGELFF.

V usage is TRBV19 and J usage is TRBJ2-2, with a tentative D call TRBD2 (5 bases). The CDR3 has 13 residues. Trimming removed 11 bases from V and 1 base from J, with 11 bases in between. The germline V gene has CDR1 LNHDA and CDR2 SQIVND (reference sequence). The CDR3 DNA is TGTGCCTCTCTGGGAGAGAACACCGGGGAGCTGTTTTTT. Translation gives CASLGENTGELFF.

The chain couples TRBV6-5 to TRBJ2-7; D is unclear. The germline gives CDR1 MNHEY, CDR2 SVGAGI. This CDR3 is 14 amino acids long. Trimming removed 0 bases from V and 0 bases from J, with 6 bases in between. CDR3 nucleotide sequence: TGTGCCAGCAGTTACTCGGTCGGCTCCTACGAGCAGTACTTC. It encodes CASSYSVGSYEQYF.

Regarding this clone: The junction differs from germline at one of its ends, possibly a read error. The CDR3 bases are TGTGCTAGCAGCTTATACGGAAAAGAGACCCAGTACTTC. This gives the protein CASSLYGKETQYF. The chain carries TRBV7-7 and TRBJ2-5; D remains unclear. Germline V gives CDR1 SSHAT, CDR2 FNYEAQ (reference sequence). The CDR3 extends over 13 amino acids.

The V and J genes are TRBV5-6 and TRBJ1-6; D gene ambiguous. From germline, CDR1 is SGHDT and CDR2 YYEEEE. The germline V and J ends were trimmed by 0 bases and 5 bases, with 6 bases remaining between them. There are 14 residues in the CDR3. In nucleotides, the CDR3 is TGTGCCAGCAGCTTGGGGCAGCATAATTCACCCCTCCACTTT. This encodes CASSLGQHNSPLHF.

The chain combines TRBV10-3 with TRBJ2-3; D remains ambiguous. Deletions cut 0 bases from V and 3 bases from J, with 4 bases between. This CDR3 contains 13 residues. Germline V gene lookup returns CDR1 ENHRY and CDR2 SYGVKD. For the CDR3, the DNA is TGTGCCATCAGTGAGTCAGGAACAGATACGCAGTATTTT. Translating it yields CAISESGTDTQYF.

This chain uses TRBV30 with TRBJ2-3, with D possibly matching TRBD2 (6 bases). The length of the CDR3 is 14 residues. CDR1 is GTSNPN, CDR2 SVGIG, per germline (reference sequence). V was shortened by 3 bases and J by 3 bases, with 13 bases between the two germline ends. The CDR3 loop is CAWSQVAGTDTQYF. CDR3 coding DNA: TGTGCCTGGAGCCAGGTGGCGGGGACAGATACGCAGTATTTT.

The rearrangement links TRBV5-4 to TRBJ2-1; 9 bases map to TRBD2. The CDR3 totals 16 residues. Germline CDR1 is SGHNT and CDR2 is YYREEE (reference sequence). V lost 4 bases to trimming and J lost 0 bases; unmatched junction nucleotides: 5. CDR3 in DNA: TGTGCCAGCAGCCGCCTTAGCGGGGGCTCCTACAATGAGCAGTTCTTC. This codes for CASSRLSGGSYNEQFF.

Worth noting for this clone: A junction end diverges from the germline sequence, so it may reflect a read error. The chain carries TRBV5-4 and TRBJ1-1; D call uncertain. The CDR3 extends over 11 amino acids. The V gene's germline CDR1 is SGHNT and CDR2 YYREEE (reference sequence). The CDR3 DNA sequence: TGTGCCAGCAGCTTGACCTCGGTCACACGCTTT. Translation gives CASSLTSVTRF.

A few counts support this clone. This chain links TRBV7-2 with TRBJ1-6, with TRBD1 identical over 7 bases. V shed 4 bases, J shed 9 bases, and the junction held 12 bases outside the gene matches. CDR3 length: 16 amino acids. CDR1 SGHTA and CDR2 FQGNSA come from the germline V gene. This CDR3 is CASSSNPRQGSSPLHF. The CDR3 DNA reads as TGTGCCAGCAGCTCCAACCCAAGACAGGGAAGTTCACCCCTCCACTTT.

In DNA form, the CDR3 reads TGTGCCAGCCGGGACAGTCTGTATGATTCACCCCTCCACTTT. Translated: CASRDSLYDSPLHF. V is TRBV18 and J is TRBJ1-6, with TRBD1 identical over 7 bases. With 8 bases clipped from V and 8 bases from J, the junction kept 9 bases outside the gene matches. Germline values: CDR1 KGHSH, CDR2 LQKENI. This CDR3 spans 14 amino acids. The variable domain in full, with the rest retrieved from reference TRBV18 and TRBJ1-6, is NAGVMQNPRHLVRRRGQEARLRCSPMKGHSHVYWYRQLPEEGLKFMVYLQKENIIDESGMPKERFSAEFPKEGPSILRIQQVVRGDSAAYFCASRDSLYDSPLHFGNGTRLTVT.

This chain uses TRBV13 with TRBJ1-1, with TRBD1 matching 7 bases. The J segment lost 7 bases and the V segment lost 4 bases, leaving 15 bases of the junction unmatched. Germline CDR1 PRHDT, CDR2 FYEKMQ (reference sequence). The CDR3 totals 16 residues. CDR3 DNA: TGTGCCAGCAGCTCCCCTCGACAGGGAATTTCTATTGAAGCTTTCTTT. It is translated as CASSSPRQGISIEAFF.

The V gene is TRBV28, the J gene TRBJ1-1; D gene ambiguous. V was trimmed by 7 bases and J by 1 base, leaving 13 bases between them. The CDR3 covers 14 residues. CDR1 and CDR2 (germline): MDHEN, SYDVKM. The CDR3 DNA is TGTGCCAGCACCGAAGGCCCTTCGAACACTGAAGCTTTCTTT. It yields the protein CASTEGPSNTEAFF.

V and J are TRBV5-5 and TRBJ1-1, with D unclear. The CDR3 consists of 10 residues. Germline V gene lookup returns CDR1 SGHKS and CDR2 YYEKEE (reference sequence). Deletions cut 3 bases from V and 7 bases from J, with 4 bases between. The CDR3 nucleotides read TGTGCCAGCAGCTCCATTGAAGCTTTCTTT. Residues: CASSSIEAFF. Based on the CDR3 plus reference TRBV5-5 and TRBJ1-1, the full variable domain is DAGVTQSPTHLIKTRGQQVTLRCSPISGHKSVSWYQQVLGQGPQFIFQYYEKEERGRGNFPDRFSARQFPNYSSELNVNALLLGDSALYLCASSSIEAFFGQGTRLTVV.

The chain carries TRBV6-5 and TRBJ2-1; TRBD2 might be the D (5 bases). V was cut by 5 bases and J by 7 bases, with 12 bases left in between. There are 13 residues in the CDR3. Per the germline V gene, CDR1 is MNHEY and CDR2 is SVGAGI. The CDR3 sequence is CASSPLGINEQFF. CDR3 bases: TGTGCCAGCAGTCCACTAGGGATAAATGAGCAGTTCTTC.

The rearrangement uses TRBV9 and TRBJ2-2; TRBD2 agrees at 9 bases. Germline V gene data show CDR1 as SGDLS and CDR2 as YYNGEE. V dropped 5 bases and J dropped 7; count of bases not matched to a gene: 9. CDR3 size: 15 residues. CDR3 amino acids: CASRPGGGAFGELFF. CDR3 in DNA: TGTGCCAGCAGGCCTGGCGGGGGGGCCTTCGGGGAGCTGTTTTTT.

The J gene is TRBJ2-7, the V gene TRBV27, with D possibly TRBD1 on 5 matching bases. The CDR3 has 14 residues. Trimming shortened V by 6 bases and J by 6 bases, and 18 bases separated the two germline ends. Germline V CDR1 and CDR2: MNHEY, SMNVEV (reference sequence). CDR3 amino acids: CASRHITGQGEQYF. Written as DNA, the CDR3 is TGTGCCAGCAGACACATCACTGGGCAGGGCGAGCAGTACTTC.

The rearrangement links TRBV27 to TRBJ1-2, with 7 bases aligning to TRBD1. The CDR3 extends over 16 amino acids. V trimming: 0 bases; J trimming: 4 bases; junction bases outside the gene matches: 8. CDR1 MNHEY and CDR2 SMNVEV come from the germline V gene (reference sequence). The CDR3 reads CASSLSPDRVGYGYTF. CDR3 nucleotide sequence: TGTGCCAGCAGTTTATCTCCCGACAGGGTGGGCTATGGCTACACCTTC.

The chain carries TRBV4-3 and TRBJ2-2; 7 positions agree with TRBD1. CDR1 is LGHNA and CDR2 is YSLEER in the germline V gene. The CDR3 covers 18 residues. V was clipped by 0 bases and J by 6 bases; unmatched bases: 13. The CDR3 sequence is CASSQEKKGGLLPGELFF. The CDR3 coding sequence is TGCGCCAGCAGCCAAGAGAAGAAAGGGGGCCTCCTGCCCGGGGAGCTGTTTTTT.

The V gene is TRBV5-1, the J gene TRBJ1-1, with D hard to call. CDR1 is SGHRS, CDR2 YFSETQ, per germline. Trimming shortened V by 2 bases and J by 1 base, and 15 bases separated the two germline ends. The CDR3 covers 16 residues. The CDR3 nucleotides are TGCGCCAGCAGCTTTACGTCAAGGATAGCGAACACTGAAGCTTTCTTT. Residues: CASSFTSRIANTEAFF.

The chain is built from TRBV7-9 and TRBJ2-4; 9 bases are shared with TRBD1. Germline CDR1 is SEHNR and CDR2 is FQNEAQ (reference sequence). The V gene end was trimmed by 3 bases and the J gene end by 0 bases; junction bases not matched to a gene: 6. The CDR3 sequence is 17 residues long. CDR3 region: CASSFDWTGEAKNIQYF. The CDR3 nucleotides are TGTGCCAGCAGCTTCGATTGGACAGGGGAAGCCAAAAACATTCAGTACTTC.

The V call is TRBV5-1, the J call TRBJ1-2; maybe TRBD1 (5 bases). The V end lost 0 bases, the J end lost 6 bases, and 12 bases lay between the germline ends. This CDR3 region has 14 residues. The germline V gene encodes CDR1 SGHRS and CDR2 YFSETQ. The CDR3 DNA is TGCGCCAGCAGCTTGGGGGACCCCTTCGATGGCTACACCTTC. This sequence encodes CASSLGDPFDGYTF.

This CDR3 reads CASSQDIGRGIYEQYF. The DNA for the CDR3 is TGCGCCAGCAGCCAAGATATAGGGCGGGGGATCTACGAGCAGTACTTC. This rearrangement joins TRBV4-1 to TRBJ2-7, with TRBD2 identical over 7 bases. Germline-derived CDR1 and CDR2 are MGHRA and YSYEKL. The J segment lost 3 bases and the V segment lost 0 bases, leaving 8 bases of the junction unmatched. This CDR3 is built from 16 residues.

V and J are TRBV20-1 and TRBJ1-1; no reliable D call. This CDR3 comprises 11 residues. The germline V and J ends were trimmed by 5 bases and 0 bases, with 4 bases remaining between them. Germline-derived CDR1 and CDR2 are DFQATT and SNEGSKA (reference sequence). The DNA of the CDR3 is TGCAGTGCTGGGGTGAACACTGAAGCTTTCTTT. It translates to CSAGVNTEAFF.